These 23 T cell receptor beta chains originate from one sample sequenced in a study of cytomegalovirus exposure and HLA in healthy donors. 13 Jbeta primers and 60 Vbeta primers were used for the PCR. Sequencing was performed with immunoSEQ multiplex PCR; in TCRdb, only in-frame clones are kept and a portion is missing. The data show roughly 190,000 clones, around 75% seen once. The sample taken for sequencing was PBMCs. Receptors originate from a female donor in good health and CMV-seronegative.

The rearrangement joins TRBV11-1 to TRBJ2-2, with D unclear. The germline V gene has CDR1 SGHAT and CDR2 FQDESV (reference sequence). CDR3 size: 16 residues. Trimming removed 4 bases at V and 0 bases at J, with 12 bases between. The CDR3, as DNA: TGTGCCAGCAGCTCACCCTGGCTGACGAACACCGGGGAGCTGTTTTTT. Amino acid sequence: CASSSPWLTNTGELFF.

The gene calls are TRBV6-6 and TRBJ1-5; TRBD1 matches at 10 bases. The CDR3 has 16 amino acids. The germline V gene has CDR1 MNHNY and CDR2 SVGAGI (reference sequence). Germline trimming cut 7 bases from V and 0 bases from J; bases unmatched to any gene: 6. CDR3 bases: TGTGCCAGCAAAACCGGGACAGGGGATAGCAATCAGCCCCAGCATTTT. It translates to CASKTGTGDSNQPQHF.

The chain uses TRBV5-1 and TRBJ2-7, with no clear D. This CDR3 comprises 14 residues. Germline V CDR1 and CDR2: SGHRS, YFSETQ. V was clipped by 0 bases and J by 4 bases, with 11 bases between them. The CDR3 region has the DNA TGCGCCAGCAGCTTGGGAGGAACCCAATACGAGCAGTACTTC. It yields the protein CASSLGGTQYEQYF.

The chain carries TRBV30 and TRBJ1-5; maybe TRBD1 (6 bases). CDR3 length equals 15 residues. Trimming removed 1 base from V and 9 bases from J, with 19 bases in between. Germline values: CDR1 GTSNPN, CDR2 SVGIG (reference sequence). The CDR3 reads CAWSGQDSPSRPQHF. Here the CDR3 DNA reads TGTGCCTGGAGTGGTCAGGACAGTCCGTCGAGGCCCCAGCATTTT.

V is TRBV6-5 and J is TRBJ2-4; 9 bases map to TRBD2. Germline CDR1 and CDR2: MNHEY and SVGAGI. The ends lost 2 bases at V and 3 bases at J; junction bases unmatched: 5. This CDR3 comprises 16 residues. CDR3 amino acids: CASSYLRGGLKNIQYF. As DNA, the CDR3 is TGTGCCAGCAGTTACCTGCGGGGGGGCCTCAAAAACATTCAGTACTTC.

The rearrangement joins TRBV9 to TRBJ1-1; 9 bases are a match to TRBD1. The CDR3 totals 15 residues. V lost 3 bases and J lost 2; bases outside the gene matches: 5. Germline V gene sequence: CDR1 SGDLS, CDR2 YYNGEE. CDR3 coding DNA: TGTGCCAGCAGCGCCAAAACAGGGGGCAACACTGAAGCTTTCTTT. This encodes CASSAKTGGNTEAFF. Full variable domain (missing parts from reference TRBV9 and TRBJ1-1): DSGVTQTPKHLITATGQRVTLRCSPRSGDLSVYWYQQSLDQGLQFLIQYYNGEERAKGNILERFSAQQFPDLHSELNLSSLELGDSALYFCASSAKTGGNTEAFFGQGTRLTVV.

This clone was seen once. The CDR3 sequence is CAISESMRQGEIIYGYTF. The DNA for the CDR3 is TGTGCCATCAGTGAGTCGATGCGACAGGGCGAAATAATTTATGGCTACACCTTC. The rearrangement links TRBV10-3 to TRBJ1-2; 7 bases are shared with TRBD1. The germline V gene has CDR1 ENHRY and CDR2 SYGVKD. The ends lost 0 bases at V and 5 bases at J; junction bases unmatched: 15. The CDR3 loop spans 18 amino acids.

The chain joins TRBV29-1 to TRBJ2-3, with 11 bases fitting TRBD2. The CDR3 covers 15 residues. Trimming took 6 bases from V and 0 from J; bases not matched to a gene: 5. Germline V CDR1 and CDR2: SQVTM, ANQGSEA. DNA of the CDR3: TGCAGCGTCGGACTAGCGGGCGCTAGCACAGATACGCAGTATTTT. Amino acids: CSVGLAGASTDTQYF.

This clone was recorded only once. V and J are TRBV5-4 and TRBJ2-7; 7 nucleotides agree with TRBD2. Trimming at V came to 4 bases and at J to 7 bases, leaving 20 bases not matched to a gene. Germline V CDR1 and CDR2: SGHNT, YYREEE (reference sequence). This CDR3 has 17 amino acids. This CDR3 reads CASSLGGTSRNSREQYF. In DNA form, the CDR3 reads TGTGCCAGCAGCCTGGGAGGGACTTCTCGTAATTCGAGAGAGCAGTACTTC.

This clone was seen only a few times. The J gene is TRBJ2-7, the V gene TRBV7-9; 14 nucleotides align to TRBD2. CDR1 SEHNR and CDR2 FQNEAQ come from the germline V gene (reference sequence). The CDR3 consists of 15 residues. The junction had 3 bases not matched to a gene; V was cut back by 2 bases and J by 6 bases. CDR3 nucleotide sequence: TGTGCCAGCAGCTTACCGACTAGCGGGAGGGCCGAGCAGTACTTC. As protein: CASSLPTSGRAEQYF.

The CDR3 DNA sequence: TGCAGCGCCCAAGGGACTAGCGGGTATACGCAGTATTTT. Its translation is CSAQGTSGYTQYF. The rearrangement links TRBV29-1 to TRBJ2-3, with 12 nucleotides matching TRBD2. Germline V CDR1 and CDR2: SQVTM, ANQGSEA. The V and J ends lost 7 bases and 7 bases, in that order; junction bases with no gene match: 6. The CDR3 covers 13 residues.

The CDR3 sequence: CASSLELGETQYF. The CDR3 DNA sequence: TGTGCCAGCAGCTTGGAACTAGGGGAGACCCAGTACTTC. The genes are TRBV5-4 and TRBJ2-5; D might be TRBD2 (5 bases). Germline V CDR1 and CDR2: SGHNT, YYREEE (reference sequence). Trimming removed 0 bases at V and 5 bases at J, with 8 bases between. The CDR3 extends over 13 amino acids. Complete variable domain (other parts from reference TRBV5-4 and TRBJ2-5): ETGVTQSPTHLIKTRGQQVTLRCSSQSGHNTVSWYQQALGQGPQFIFQYYREEENGRGNFPPRFSGLQFPNYSSELNVNALELDDSALYLCASSLELGETQYFGPGTRLLVL.

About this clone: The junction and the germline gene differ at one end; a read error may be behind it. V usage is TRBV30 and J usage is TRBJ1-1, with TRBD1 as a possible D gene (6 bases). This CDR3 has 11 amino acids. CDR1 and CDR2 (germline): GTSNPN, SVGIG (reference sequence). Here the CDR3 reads CAADSSTGSLF. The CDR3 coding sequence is TGTGCCGCGGACAGCTCAACGGGGAGTCTCTTT.

DNA of the CDR3: TGTGCCAGCAGTTGGTCAGGCAACTATGGCTACACCTTC. This encodes CASSWSGNYGYTF. The genes are TRBV6-1 and TRBJ1-2; D gene unclear. Germline CDR1 MNHNS, CDR2 SASEGT. This CDR3 is built from 13 residues. V dropped 5 bases and J dropped 2 bases, with 9 bases sitting between them.

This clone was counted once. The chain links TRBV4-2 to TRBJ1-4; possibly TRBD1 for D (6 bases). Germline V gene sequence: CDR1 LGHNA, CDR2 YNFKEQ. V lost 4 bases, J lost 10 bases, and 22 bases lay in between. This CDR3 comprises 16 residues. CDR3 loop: CASSPSYREQSGKLFF. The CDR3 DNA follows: TGTGCCAGCAGCCCTTCATACAGGGAACAGTCTGGAAAACTGTTTTTT.

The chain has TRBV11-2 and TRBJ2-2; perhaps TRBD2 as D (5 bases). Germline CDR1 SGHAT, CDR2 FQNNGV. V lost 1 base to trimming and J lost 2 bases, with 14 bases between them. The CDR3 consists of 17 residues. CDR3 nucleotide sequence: TGTGCCAGCAGCTTAGCCCCACGGGGTACAAACACCGGGGAGCTGTTTTTT. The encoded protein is CASSLAPRGTNTGELFF.

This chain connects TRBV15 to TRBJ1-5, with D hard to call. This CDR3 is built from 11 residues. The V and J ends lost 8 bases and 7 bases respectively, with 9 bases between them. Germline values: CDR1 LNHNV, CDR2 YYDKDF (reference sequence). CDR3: CATGQGQPQHF. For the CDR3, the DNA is TGTGCCACCGGGCAAGGACAGCCCCAGCATTTT.

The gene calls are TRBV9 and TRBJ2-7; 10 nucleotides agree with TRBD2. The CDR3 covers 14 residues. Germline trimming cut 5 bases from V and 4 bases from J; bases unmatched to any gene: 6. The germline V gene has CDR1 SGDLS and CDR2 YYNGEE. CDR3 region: CASSRTSGIYEQYF. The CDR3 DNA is TGTGCCAGCAGTCGGACTAGCGGCATTTACGAGCAGTACTTC. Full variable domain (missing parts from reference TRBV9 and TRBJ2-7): DSGVTQTPKHLITATGQRVTLRCSPRSGDLSVYWYQQSLDQGLQFLIQYYNGEERAKGNILERFSAQQFPDLHSELNLSSLELGDSALYFCASSRTSGIYEQYFGPGTRLTVT.

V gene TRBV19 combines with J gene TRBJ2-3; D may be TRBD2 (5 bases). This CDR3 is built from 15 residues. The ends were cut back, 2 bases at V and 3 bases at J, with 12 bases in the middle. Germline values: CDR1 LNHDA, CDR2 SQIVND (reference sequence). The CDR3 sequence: CASSISSLATDTQYF. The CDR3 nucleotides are TGTGCCAGTAGTATATCGAGCCTAGCTACAGATACGCAGTATTTT.

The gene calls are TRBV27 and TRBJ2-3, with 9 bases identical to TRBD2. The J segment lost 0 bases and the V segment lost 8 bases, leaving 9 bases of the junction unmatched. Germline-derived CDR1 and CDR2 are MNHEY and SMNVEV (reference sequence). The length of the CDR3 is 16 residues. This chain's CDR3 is CASGIIAGDSTDTQYF. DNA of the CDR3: TGTGCCAGCGGAATAATAGCGGGGGATAGCACAGATACGCAGTATTTT.

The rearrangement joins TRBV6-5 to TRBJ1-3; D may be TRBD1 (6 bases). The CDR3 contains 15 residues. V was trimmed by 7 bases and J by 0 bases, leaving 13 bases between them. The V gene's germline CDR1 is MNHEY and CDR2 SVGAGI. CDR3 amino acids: CASTRQAASGNTIYF. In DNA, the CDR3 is TGTGCCAGCACCCGACAGGCAGCCTCTGGAAACACCATATATTTT.

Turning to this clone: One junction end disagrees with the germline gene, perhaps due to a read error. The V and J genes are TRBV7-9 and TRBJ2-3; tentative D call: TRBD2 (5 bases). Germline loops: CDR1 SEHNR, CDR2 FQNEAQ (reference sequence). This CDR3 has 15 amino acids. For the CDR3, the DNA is TGTTCCAGCAGCTTATTCCTAGCCCAGGAGGATACGCAGTATTTT. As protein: CSSSLFLAQEDTQYF.

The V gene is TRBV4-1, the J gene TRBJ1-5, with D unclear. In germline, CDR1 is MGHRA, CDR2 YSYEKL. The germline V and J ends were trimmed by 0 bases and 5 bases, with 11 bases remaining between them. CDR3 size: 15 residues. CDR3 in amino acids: CASSQDYGLHQPQHF. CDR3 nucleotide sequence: TGCGCCAGCAGCCAAGATTATGGACTCCATCAGCCCCAGCATTTT.